This T cell receptor (beta chain) emerged from a study of blood T cell repertoires in COVID-19. Turning to the study itself: Researchers got acute and convalescent COVID-19 samples from the United States, Italy and Spain. Sample material is recorded as cDNA or gDNA derived from T cells, B-cell-depleted T cells, or PBMCs.

The CDR3 sequence is 15 residues long. V lost 3 bases and J lost 5; bases outside the gene matches: 5. Germline loops: CDR1 SGHRS, CDR2 YFSETQ. The count of this clone is one. Some clones are missing from TCRdb's copy, which holds only in-frame ones; the method was immunoSEQ multiplex PCR. The sample holds approximately 150,000 clones, nearly 90% seen once. The sequencing sample was made of peripheral blood. The chain has TRBV5-1 and TRBJ1-6; 7 bases agree with TRBD1. The clonotype was recovered from an older man with acute or convalescent COVID-19. The CDR3 here is CASSSSGTDNSPLHF. Written as DNA, the CDR3 is TGCGCCAGCAGCTCATCCGGGACAGATAATTCACCCCTCCACTTT.